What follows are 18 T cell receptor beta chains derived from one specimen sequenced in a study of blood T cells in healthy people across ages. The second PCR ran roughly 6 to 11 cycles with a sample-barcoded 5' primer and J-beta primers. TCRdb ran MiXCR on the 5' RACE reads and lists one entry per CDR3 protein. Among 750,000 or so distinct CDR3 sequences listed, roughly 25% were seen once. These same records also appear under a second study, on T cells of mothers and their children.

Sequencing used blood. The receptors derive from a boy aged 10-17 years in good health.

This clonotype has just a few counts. Here the CDR3 reads CASNRGSGSYEQYF. CDR3 nucleotides: TGTGCCAGCAACAGAGGTAGCGGGAGTTACGAGCAGTACTTC. The J gene is TRBJ2-7, the V gene TRBV6-5; 9 bases agree with TRBD2. CDR1 is MNHEY and CDR2 is SVGAGI in the germline V gene. The J segment lost 4 bases and the V segment lost 7 bases, leaving 8 bases of the junction unmatched. The CDR3 length is 14 residues.

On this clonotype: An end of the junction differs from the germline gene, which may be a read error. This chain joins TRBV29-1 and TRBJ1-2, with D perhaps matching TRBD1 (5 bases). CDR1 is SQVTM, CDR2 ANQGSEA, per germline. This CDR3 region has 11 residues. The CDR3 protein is CCVERAGKVAF. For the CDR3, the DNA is TGCTGCGTTGAGAGGGCAGGGAAGGTGGCCTTC.

This CDR3 is CSVAQGALGETQYF. CDR3 coding DNA: TGCAGCGTTGCACAGGGGGCGCTGGGGGAGACCCAGTACTTC. The V call is TRBV29-1, the J call TRBJ2-5; 9 bases align to TRBD1. The CDR3 length is 14 residues. Trimming removed 4 bases from V and 5 bases from J; junction bases left unmatched: 8. Germline V gene data show CDR1 as SQVTM and CDR2 as ANQGSEA.

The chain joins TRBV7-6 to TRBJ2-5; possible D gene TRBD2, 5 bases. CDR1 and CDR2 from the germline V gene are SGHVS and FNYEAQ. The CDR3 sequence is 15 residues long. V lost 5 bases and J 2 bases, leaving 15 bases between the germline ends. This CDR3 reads CASSQYPGIQETQYF. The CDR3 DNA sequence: TGTGCCAGCAGCCAGTATCCGGGAATACAAGAGACCCAGTACTTC. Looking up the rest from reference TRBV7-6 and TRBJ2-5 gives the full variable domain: GAGVSQSPRYKVTKRGQDVALRCDPISGHVSLYWYRQALGQGPEFLTYFNYEAQQDKSGLPNDRFSAERPEGSISTLTIQRTEQRDSAMYRCASSQYPGIQETQYFGPGTRLLVL.

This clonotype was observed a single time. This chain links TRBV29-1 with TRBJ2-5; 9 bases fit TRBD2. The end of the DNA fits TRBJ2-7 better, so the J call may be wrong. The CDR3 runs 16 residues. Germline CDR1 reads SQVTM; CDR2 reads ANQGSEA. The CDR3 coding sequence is TGCAGCGCTGGGGAGGAGACTAGCGGAGACTATTACGAGCAGTACTTC. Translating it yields CSAGEETSGDYYEQYF.

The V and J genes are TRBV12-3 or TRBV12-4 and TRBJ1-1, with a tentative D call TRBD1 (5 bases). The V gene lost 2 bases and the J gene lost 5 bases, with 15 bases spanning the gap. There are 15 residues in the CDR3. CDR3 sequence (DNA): TGTGCCAGCAGTTTAAGCAGGGCAAAGGGGACTGAAGCTTTCTTT. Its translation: CASSLSRAKGTEAFF.

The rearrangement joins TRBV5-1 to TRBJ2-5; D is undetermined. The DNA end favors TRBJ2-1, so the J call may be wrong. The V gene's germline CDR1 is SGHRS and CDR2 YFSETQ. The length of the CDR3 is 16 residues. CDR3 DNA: TGCGCCAGCAGCTTGGGATCCCTCACCTCCTACAATGAGCAGTTCTTC. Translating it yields CASSLGSLTSYNEQFF.

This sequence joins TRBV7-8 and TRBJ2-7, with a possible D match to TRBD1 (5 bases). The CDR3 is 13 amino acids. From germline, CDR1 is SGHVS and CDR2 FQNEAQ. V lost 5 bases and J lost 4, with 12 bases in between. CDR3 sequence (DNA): TGTGCCAGCAGCATTTTCAGGGATTACGAGCAGTACTTC. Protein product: CASSIFRDYEQYF.

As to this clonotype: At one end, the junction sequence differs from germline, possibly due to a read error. The CDR3 DNA sequence: TGTGCTAGCAGCTTAGAGTCGGACTACAATGAGCAGTTCTTC. The encoded protein is CASSLESDYNEQFF. The chain carries TRBV7-7 and TRBJ2-1; no firm D call. This CDR3 has 14 residues. Germline CDR1 is SSHAT and CDR2 is FNYEAQ (reference sequence). The whole variable domain, remainder taken from reference TRBV7-7 and TRBJ2-1, is GAGVSQSPRYKVTKRGQDVTLRCDPISSHATLYWYQQALGQGPEFLTYFNYEAQPDKSGLPSDRFSAERPEGSISTLTIQRTEQRDSAMYRCASSLESDYNEQFFGPGTRLTVL.

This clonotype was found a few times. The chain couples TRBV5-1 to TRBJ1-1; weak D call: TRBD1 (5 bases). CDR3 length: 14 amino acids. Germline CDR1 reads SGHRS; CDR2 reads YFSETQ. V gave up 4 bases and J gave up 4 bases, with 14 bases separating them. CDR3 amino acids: CASSIDLRGTEAFF. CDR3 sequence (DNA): TGCGCCAGCAGCATTGACCTGAGGGGCACTGAAGCTTTCTTT. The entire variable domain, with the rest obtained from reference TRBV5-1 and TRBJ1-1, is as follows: KAGVTQTPRYLIKTRGQQVTLSCSPISGHRSVSWYQQTPGQGLQFLFEYFSETQRNKGNFPGRFSGRQFSNSRSEMNVSTLELGDSALYLCASSIDLRGTEAFFGQGTRLTVV.

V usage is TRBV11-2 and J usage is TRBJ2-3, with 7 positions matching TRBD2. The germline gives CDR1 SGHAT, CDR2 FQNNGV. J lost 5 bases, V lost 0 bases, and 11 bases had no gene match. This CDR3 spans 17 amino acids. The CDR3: CASSLDHSGGGEDTQYF. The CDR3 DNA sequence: TGTGCCAGCAGCTTAGATCATTCGGGAGGAGGGGAAGATACGCAGTATTTT.

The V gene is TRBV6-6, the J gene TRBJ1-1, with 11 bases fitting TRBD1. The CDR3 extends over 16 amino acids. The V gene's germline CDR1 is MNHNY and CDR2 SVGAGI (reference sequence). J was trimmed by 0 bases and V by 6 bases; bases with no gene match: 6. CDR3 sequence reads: CASRWDRGGMNTEAFF. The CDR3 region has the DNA TGTGCCAGCAGATGGGACAGGGGGGGAATGAACACTGAAGCTTTCTTT.

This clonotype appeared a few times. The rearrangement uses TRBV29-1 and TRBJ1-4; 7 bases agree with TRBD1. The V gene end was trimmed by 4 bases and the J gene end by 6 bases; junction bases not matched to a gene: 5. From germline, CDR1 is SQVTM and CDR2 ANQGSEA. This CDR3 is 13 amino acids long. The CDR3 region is CSVGGGSDEKLFF. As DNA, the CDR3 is TGCAGCGTTGGAGGGGGCAGCGATGAAAAACTGTTTTTT.

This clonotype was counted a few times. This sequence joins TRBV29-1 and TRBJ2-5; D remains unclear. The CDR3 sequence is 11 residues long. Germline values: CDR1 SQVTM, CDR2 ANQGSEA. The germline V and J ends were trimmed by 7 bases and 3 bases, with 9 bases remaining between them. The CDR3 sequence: CSAEEKETQYF. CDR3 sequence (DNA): TGCAGCGCAGAGGAAAAAGAGACCCAGTACTTC.

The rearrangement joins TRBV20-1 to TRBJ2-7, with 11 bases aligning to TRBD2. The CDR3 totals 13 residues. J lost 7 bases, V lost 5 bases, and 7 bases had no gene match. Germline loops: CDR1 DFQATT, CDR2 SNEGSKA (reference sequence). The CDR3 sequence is CSAQVLAGGEQYF. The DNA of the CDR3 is TGCAGTGCTCAGGTCCTAGCGGGAGGTGAGCAGTACTTC.

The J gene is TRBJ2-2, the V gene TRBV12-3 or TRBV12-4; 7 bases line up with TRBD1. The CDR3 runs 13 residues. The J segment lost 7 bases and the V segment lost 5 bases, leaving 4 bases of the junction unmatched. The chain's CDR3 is CASSPGTVGELFF. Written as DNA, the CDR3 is TGTGCCAGCAGTCCTGGGACAGTCGGGGAGCTGTTTTTT.

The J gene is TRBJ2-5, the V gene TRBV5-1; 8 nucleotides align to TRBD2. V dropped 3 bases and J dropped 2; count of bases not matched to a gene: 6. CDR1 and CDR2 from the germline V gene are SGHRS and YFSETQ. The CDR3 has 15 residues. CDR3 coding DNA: TGCGCCAGCAGCTGGGATAGCGGGGCGCAAGAGACCCAGTACTTC. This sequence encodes CASSWDSGAQETQYF.

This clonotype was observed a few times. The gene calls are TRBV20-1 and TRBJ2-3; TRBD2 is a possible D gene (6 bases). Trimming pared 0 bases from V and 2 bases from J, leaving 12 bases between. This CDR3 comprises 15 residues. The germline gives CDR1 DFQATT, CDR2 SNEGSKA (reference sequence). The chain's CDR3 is CSARDHSGTTDTQYF. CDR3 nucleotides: TGCAGTGCTAGAGATCATAGCGGAACCACAGATACGCAGTATTTT.